The 21 T cell receptor beta chains in this list originate from one sample, sequenced in a study of identical twins' blood T cells. TCRdb redid the calling of the 5' RACE reads with MiXCR, one entry per CDR3 protein. The repertoire holds fewer than 450,000 distinct CDR3 sequences, with approximately 30% as singletons. Sequencing was carried out using PBMCs. These receptors were collected from a woman aged 18-50 years in good health.

The chain employs TRBV20-1 and TRBJ2-3; D gene uncertain. The CDR3 has 13 residues. Germline values: CDR1 DFQATT, CDR2 SNEGSKA (reference sequence). V was pared by 3 bases and J by 0 bases, with 7 bases between. For the CDR3, the DNA is TGCAGTGCTAGTGAACCTAGCACAGATACGCAGTATTTT. Translating it yields CSASEPSTDTQYF.

With respect to this clonotype: Its ends do not fully match the called genes, so a read error is possible. The rearrangement uses TRBV11-2 and TRBJ1-1, with TRBD1 as a possible D gene (6 bases). The CDR3 runs 15 residues. Germline-derived CDR1 and CDR2 are SGHAT and FQNNGV. The CDR3 bases are TGTGCCAGCAGCTTAGGGGGGCGGATGAACACTGAAGCTTCCTTT. Translating it yields CASSLGGRMNTEASF. The full variable domain, in which reference TRBV11-2 and TRBJ1-1 provide the parts outside the CDR3, is EAGVAQSPRYKIIEKRQSVAFWCNPISGHATLYWYQQILGQGPKLLIQFQNNGVVDDSQLPKDRFSAERLKGVDSTLKIQPAKLEDSAVYLCASSLGGRMNTEASFGQGTRLTVV.

The J gene is TRBJ2-1, the V gene TRBV28; 7 bases map to TRBD2. Per the germline V gene, CDR1 is MDHEN and CDR2 is SYDVKM. The V gene end was trimmed by 4 bases and the J gene end by 8 bases; junction bases not matched to a gene: 8. The CDR3 has 14 residues. The CDR3 here is CASSSLSTSHEQFF. CDR3 nucleotide sequence: TGTGCCAGCAGTTCGTTATCGACTAGCCATGAGCAGTTCTTC.

This clonotype was recorded a few times. The chain combines TRBV5-1 with TRBJ2-3; the D is unclear. Germline loops: CDR1 SGHRS, CDR2 YFSETQ. This CDR3 comprises 13 residues. V lost 4 bases, J lost 4 bases, and 10 bases lay in between. The CDR3 region is CASSKGRADTQYF. The DNA for the CDR3 is TGCGCCAGCAGCAAAGGACGGGCAGATACGCAGTATTTT.

This chain joins TRBV7-9 and TRBJ2-1; D is perhaps TRBD1 (5 bases). Germline CDR1 reads SEHNR; CDR2 reads FQNEAQ (reference sequence). CDR3 length equals 14 residues. V was cut by 5 bases and J by 4 bases, with 12 bases left in between. This chain's CDR3 is CASSHLQDYNEQFF. DNA for the CDR3: TGTGCCAGCAGCCACCTACAGGATTACAATGAGCAGTTCTTC.

The J gene is TRBJ2-7, the V gene TRBV18, with TRBD2 identical over 7 bases. Germline V gene lookup returns CDR1 KGHSH and CDR2 LQKENI. V gave up 4 bases and J gave up 3 bases; unmatched junction bases: 6. The CDR3 sequence is 14 residues long. The CDR3 is CASSLSTSSYEQYF. In nucleotides, the CDR3 is TGTGCCAGCTCACTATCGACTAGCAGCTACGAGCAGTACTTC.

The chain employs TRBV27 and TRBJ2-2, with unresolved D. Germline loops: CDR1 MNHEY, CDR2 SMNVEV (reference sequence). Trimming took off 1 base at V and 6 bases at J, with 9 bases between the two ends. This CDR3 spans 14 amino acids. The CDR3 sequence is CASSLLQAPGELFF. CDR3 DNA sequence: TGTGCCAGCAGTTTATTGCAGGCCCCCGGGGAGCTGTTTTTT.

This clonotype was observed a handful of times. This chain joins TRBV6-6 and TRBJ1-1; D not resolved. V lost 0 bases and J 9 bases, leaving 14 bases between the germline ends. Germline assignment: CDR1 MNHNY and CDR2 SVGAGI (reference sequence). This CDR3 region has 14 residues. This CDR3 reads CASSYSSPRSKAFF. The DNA for the CDR3 is TGTGCCAGCAGTTACTCGTCCCCCAGATCCAAAGCTTTCTTT.

V usage is TRBV7-2 and J usage is TRBJ1-6; 8 positions agree with TRBD1. The CDR3 spans 17 residues. From germline, CDR1 is SGHTA and CDR2 FQGNSA. V trimming: 1 base; J trimming: 8 bases; junction bases outside the gene matches: 10. CDR3 sequence reads: CASSLVGTGGYDSPLHF. In DNA form, the CDR3 reads TGTGCCAGCAGCTTAGTCGGGACAGGTGGTTACGATTCACCCCTCCACTTT.

Comments on this clonotype: The junction shows a germline mismatch at one end, possibly a read error. The chain uses TRBV10-3 and TRBJ2-1; weak D call: TRBD1 (6 bases). The CDR3 runs 14 residues. Germline CDR1 is ENHRY and CDR2 is SYGVKD. The DNA of the CDR3 is TGTGTCATCAGTGCTAAGGGACAAGTAGGTGAGCAGTTCTTC. Translating it yields CVISAKGQVGEQFF.

This clonotype was picked up a small number of times. The CDR3 bases are TGTGCCAGCAGCGTAGGGCTAGCCGATGAGCAGTTCTTC. Encoded protein: CASSVGLADEQFF. The chain couples TRBV9 to TRBJ2-1; D is perhaps TRBD2 (5 bases). CDR3 length equals 13 residues. Per the germline V gene, CDR1 is SGDLS and CDR2 is YYNGEE. Deletions cut 0 bases from V and 8 bases from J, with 9 bases between.

This clonotype was observed a handful of times. The chain employs TRBV6-2 or TRBV6-3 and TRBJ2-1; D might be TRBD1 (5 bases). This CDR3 contains 12 residues. V lost 5 bases and J 9 bases, leaving 11 bases between the germline ends. CDR1 is MNHEY, CDR2 SVGEGT, per germline. The CDR3 DNA reads as TGTGCCAGCAGTACCAGGGTGGGTGAGCAGTTCTTC. It specifies CASSTRVGEQFF.

There are many counts of this clonotype. The rearrangement links TRBV29-1 to TRBJ2-1; D uncertain. This CDR3 comprises 13 residues. The germline V and J ends were trimmed by 5 bases and 0 bases, with 8 bases remaining between them. The germline gives CDR1 SQVTM, CDR2 ANQGSEA. DNA of the CDR3: TGCAGCGTTCGAGACTCCTCCTACAATGAGCAGTTCTTC. It yields the protein CSVRDSSYNEQFF.

This clonotype was found a few times. V gene TRBV7-9 combines with J gene TRBJ1-5; unclear D gene. Between the trimmed V and J ends, which lost 1 base and 1 base, there was a span of 8 bases. CDR1 is SEHNR and CDR2 is FQNEAQ in the germline V gene (reference sequence). This CDR3 spans 15 amino acids. CDR3 amino acids: CASSLGAGSNQPQHF. CDR3 in DNA: TGTGCCAGCAGCTTAGGGGCCGGAAGCAATCAGCCCCAGCATTTT.

There are a few counts of this clonotype. The chain carries TRBV9 and TRBJ2-3; 7 bases match TRBD1. The length of the CDR3 is 17 residues. Germline V CDR1 and CDR2: SGDLS, YYNGEE. V lost 3 bases and J lost 1; bases outside the gene matches: 11. CDR3 DNA: TGTGCCAGCAGCGCCAGTTGGGACAGCCAACGCACAGATACGCAGTATTTT. This gives the protein CASSASWDSQRTDTQYF.

The genes are TRBV19 and TRBJ2-2, with unresolved D. V was pared by 5 bases and J by 1 base, with 5 bases between. This CDR3 spans 13 amino acids. The germline V gene has CDR1 LNHDA and CDR2 SQIVND (reference sequence). The CDR3 loop is CASSSMNTGELFF. Here the CDR3 DNA reads TGTGCCAGTAGTTCCATGAACACCGGGGAGCTGTTTTTT.

This chain joins TRBV5-1 and TRBJ2-2; no reliable D call. Germline V lookup: CDR1 SGHRS, CDR2 YFSETQ. V was shortened by 5 bases and J by 8 bases, with 13 bases between the two germline ends. The CDR3 has 13 residues. The CDR3 region has the DNA TGCGCCAGCAGTGACACAGACGGTGGGGAGCTGTTTTTT. Encoded protein: CASSDTDGGELFF.

The genes are TRBV11-2 and TRBJ1-2, with D perhaps matching TRBD1 (6 bases). The V gene lost 7 bases and the J gene lost 7 bases, with 16 bases spanning the gap. This CDR3 is 13 amino acids long. Germline CDR1 and CDR2: SGHAT and FQNNGV. The CDR3 nucleotides read TGTGCCAGCATGCAGGGGTTCTTGTCTGGCTACACCTTC. Its protein is CASMQGFLSGYTF.

The rearrangement joins TRBV5-1 to TRBJ1-1, with D maybe TRBD1 (6 bases). Germline V gives CDR1 SGHRS, CDR2 YFSETQ. V lost 9 bases, J lost 1 base, and 19 bases lay in between. The CDR3 covers 15 residues. The CDR3 DNA follows: TGCGCCAACAGGTTGGATGGGGGCTCGAACACTGAAGCTTTCTTT. Residues: CANRLDGGSNTEAFF.

Turning to this clonotype: The junction shows a germline mismatch at one end, possibly a read error. The chain is built from TRBV11-2 and TRBJ1-5; D is possibly TRBD1 (5 bases). The CDR3 extends over 16 amino acids. Germline V gene lookup returns CDR1 SGHAT and CDR2 FQNNGV. The chain's CDR3 is CVSSLVADTRNQPQHF. The CDR3, as DNA: TGTGTCAGCAGCTTAGTGGCGGACACCAGAAATCAGCCCCAGCATTTT.

This clonotype was seen ten or more times. The chain's CDR3 is CSVEEPGGTDTQYF. Here the CDR3 DNA reads TGCAGCGTTGAGGAGCCAGGGGGCACAGATACGCAGTATTTT. The genes are TRBV29-1 and TRBJ2-3; tentative D call: TRBD1 (6 bases). Per the germline V gene, CDR1 is SQVTM and CDR2 is ANQGSEA. Trimming cost V 3 bases and J 1 base, with 11 bases left between them. The CDR3 loop spans 14 amino acids.